This is a list of T cell receptor beta chains from one sample in a study of T cells after yellow fever vaccination. TCRdb used MiXCR to reprocess the 5' RACE reads, holding one entry per CDR3 protein. Of roughly 65,000 distinct CDR3 sequences in the sample, about 6% were seen once. Sequencing used CD4+ T cells sorted from PBMCs, obtained less than 16 days after the first yellow fever vaccination. Every receptor here comes from a young man who received the YFV17D yellow fever vaccine. Each CDR3 is given with its conserved first and last residue. The D gene is left open where the match is weak. Clone size is stated in some rows and not others, as once, few, many or a class when expanded.

clone_size j_call v_call d_call cdr3_nt cdr3_aa
- TRBJ1-2 TRBV9 TRBD1 TGTGCCAGCAGCCCTCGCCGGGGACAGGCGCAGTTTGGCTACACCTTC CASSPRRGQAQFGYTF
many TRBJ1-2 TRBV19 TRBD1 TGTGCCGGTAAGACAGGGCGGCGTAACTATGGCTACACCTTC CAGKTGRRNYGYTF
few TRBJ1-3 TRBV7-9 - TGTGCCAGCAGCTTAGGGAGCCATGGAAACACCATATATTTT CASSLGSHGNTIYF
many TRBJ1-4 TRBV28 - TGTGCCAGCAGTTTACAGGGCTTTGAAAAACTGTTTTTT CASSLQGFEKLFF
many TRBJ2-5 TRBV5-1 - TGCGCCAGCAGCTTTGGCGGAGAAGAGACCCAGTACTTC CASSFGGEETQYF
- TRBJ1-2 TRBV28 - TGTGCCAGCGGCCGACGGGGGAAACGCTATGGCTACACCTTC CASGRRGKRYGYTF
- TRBJ2-1 TRBV4-2 - TGTGCCAGCAGCCCCGGGCTCCTCTCCTGCAATGAGCAGTTCTTC CASSPGLLSCNEQFF
many TRBJ2-5 TRBV10-2 - TGCGCCAGCAGTGACTCTGGGGCGGAGACCCAGTACTTC CASSDSGAETQYF
many TRBJ2-5 TRBV12-3/TRBV12-4 TRBD2 TGTGCCAGCAGCCCAAGCGGGGGGGGGGAGACCCAGTACTTC CASSPSGGGETQYF
many TRBJ2-3 TRBV15 TRBD1 TGTGCCACCAGCAGCTATAGGGGGACAGGGTCAAGGGGCACAGATACGCAGTATTTT CATSSYRGTGSRGTDTQYF
few TRBJ2-5 TRBV5-1 - TGCGCCAGCAGCTTGGAGGCGGAGACCCAGTACTTC CASSLEAETQYF
- TRBJ2-3 TRBV20-1 - TGCAGTGCCCGGTTGTGGGGGGGGACACCAGATACGCAGTATTTT CSARLWGGTPDTQYF
many TRBJ2-5 TRBV5-1 TRBD2 TGCGCCAGCAGTCATGCTAGCGGCCAGGAGACCCAGTACTTC CASSHASGQETQYF
many TRBJ1-5 TRBV2 - TGTGCCAGCAGTGAAAGGGGTCAGGGCGGCCAGCCCCAGCATTTT CASSERGQGGQPQHF
many TRBJ2-1 TRBV29-1 TRBD1 TGCAGCGTTGGCAGGGGGAATGAGCAGTTCTTC CSVGRGNEQFF
many TRBJ2-3 TRBV3-1 - TGTGCCAGCAGCCGGTTTGGGGTAGTCACAGATACGCAGTATTTT CASSRFGVVTDTQYF